This TCR beta chain was found in a study of CD8 T cells in ankylosing spondylitis. Study findings and constraints: As reported, disease-linked clones showed significant enrichment in matched ankylosing spondylitis synovial fluid. Disease-linked clones bore a CD8+ phenotype and were relatively rare in peripheral blood.

Library preparation for TCR beta used quantitative 5'-RACE with molecular barcodes. MiXCR, run by TCRdb on the 5' RACE reads, gives a single entry per CDR3 protein. Of nearly 250,000 distinct CDR3 sequences listed, roughly 32% were seen once; the top ten hold roughly 4.2%. There are many counts of this clonotype. Its antigen is unidentified. The junction had 13 bases not matched to a gene; V was cut back by 2 bases and J by 1 base. Germline V gene lookup returns CDR1 DFQATT and CDR2 SNEGSKA (reference sequence). This CDR3 comprises 17 residues. The J gene is TRBJ2-7, the V gene TRBV20-1, with 8 positions matching TRBD2. Sequenced material: blood, either unsorted or a sorted T cell fraction (not recorded which). The sequence derives from a male donor with ankylosing spondylitis or in good health (not recorded which). CDR3 DNA: TGCAGTGCTAGACGGCTAGCGGGCCCGTACCGGTCCTACGAGCAGTACTTC. Translation: CSARRLAGPYRSYEQYF.